These T cell receptor beta chains were read from a single sample in a study of blood T cell repertoires in COVID-19. TCRdb's copy holds only in-frame clones and misses some; the assay was immunoSEQ multiplex PCR. The table has over 200,000 clones, about 86% seen once. Sequencing was performed on peripheral blood. The receptors come from a woman in her twenties or thirties who had recovered from COVID-19. Each CDR3 is given with its conserved first and last residue. The order of the fields is V gene, clone size, CDR3 protein. Some rows mark clone size as missing; the rest say once, few, many or name a class of expanded clone.

v_gene: TRBV6-5
abundance: NA
CDR3aa: CASRTLAGGGEQFF

v_gene: TRBV7-2
abundance: few
CDR3aa: CASSGGTSGSGYEQFF

v_gene: TRBV6-5
abundance: NA
CDR3aa: CASSMTVNTEAFF

v_gene: TRBV24-1
abundance: NA
CDR3aa: CATSDLFGRTGEICEQYF

v_gene: TRBV9
abundance: NA
CDR3aa: CASSRGGLAGSYSYEQYF

v_gene: TRBV4-1
abundance: NA
CDR3aa: CASSPRLAGGNEQFF

v_gene: TRBV11-1
abundance: NA
CDR3aa: CASRPGTSVVDEQYF

v_gene: TRBV19
abundance: once
CDR3aa: CASSIVAGASYEQYF

v_gene: TRBV3-1/TRBV3-2
abundance: NA
CDR3aa: CASSHRVAAHEQFF

v_gene: TRBV18
abundance: NA
CDR3aa: CASSPPSVDGGEKLFF

v_gene: TRBV11-2
abundance: few
CDR3aa: CASSLVGGPAFF

v_gene: TRBV25-1
abundance: NA
CDR3aa: CASTQPGASTDTQYF

v_gene: TRBV6-5
abundance: NA
CDR3aa: CASPGQLNTEAFF

v_gene: TRBV9
abundance: NA
CDR3aa: CASSVKDAGGYTF